One sample yielded the 14 T cell receptor beta chains listed below, sequenced in a study of radiotherapy plus CTLA-4 blockade in lung cancer. Assay used: immunoSEQ multiplex PCR; TCRdb lists only in-frame clones, some missing. Counted here are roughly 98,000 clones, around four fifths occurring once; the ten biggest clones make up roughly 15%. Here the sequenced sample was peripheral blood, taken from a patient treated with radiotherapy plus ipilimumab. Source of these receptors: a human donor with non-small cell lung cancer that progressed on radiotherapy plus ipilimumab.

This clone was recorded once. This chain uses TRBV4-2 with TRBJ1-3; the match to TRBD1 covers 10 bases. V lost 6 bases to trimming and J lost 4 bases; unmatched junction nucleotides: 6. This CDR3 is built from 15 residues. The germline V gene encodes CDR1 LGHNA and CDR2 YNFKEQ. In DNA, the CDR3 is TGTGCCAGCAGGCGACAGGGGGCGCCGGGAAACACCATATATTTT. This encodes CASRRQGAPGNTIYF.

V and J are TRBV5-1 and TRBJ2-1, with D possibly matching TRBD1 (6 bases). The CDR3 loop spans 12 amino acids. V was cut by 5 bases and J by 9 bases, with 12 bases left in between. CDR1 is SGHRS and CDR2 is YFSETQ in the germline V gene. As DNA, the CDR3 is TGCGCCAGCAGGATACAGGGTAGTGAGCAGTTCTTC. It encodes CASRIQGSEQFF.

The chain combines TRBV6-5 with TRBJ2-3; TRBD2 is a possible D gene (6 bases). The germline CDR1 and CDR2 sequences are MNHEY and SVGAGI. V lost 7 bases, J lost 6 bases, and 14 bases lay in between. The CDR3 is 13 amino acids. CDR3 residues: CASKTLGRDTQYF. Written as DNA, the CDR3 is TGTGCCAGCAAAACATTAGGGAGGGATACGCAGTATTTT.

The chain combines TRBV5-6 with TRBJ1-1, with a possible D match to TRBD1 (6 bases). The CDR3 length is 15 residues. V dropped 3 bases and J dropped 10 bases, with 22 bases sitting between them. The germline V gene has CDR1 SGHDT and CDR2 YYEEEE. In nucleotides, the CDR3 is TGTGCCAGCAGCTCAAAGAGGGACACGACGTTCGGAGCTTTCTTT. Its protein is CASSSKRDTTFGAFF.

The V and J genes are TRBV6-1 and TRBJ2-1; D gene unclear. Germline loops: CDR1 MNHNS, CDR2 SASEGT. The CDR3 totals 18 residues. V dropped 0 bases and J dropped 4 bases, with 19 bases sitting between them. For the CDR3, the DNA is TGTGCCAGCAGTGAAGCTCTGTTTGGCGGAGAGGTTTACAATGAGCAGTTCTTC. Translation gives CASSEALFGGEVYNEQFF.

The rearrangement joins TRBV7-7 to TRBJ2-5; 12 bases match TRBD2. Germline lookup yields CDR1 SSHAT and CDR2 FNYEAQ (reference sequence). V was pared by 4 bases and J by 5 bases, with 5 bases of the junction left unmatched. CDR3 size: 15 residues. CDR3 nucleotide sequence: TGTGCCAGCAGCTCCGGACTAGCGGGGTTTGAGACCCAGTACTTC. It is translated as CASSSGLAGFETQYF.

V usage is TRBV28 and J usage is TRBJ2-3, with D perhaps matching TRBD1 or TRBD2 (6 bases each). Germline V gives CDR1 MDHEN, CDR2 SYDVKM. The CDR3 sequence is 14 residues long. V lost 7 bases and J 4 bases, leaving 15 bases between the germline ends. CDR3 sequence: CASNFPGAADTQYF. Here the CDR3 DNA reads TGTGCCAGCAACTTCCCGGGGGCTGCAGATACGCAGTATTTT.

CDR3 sequence: CASSLGGVSAETQYF. The CDR3, as DNA: TGTGCCAGCAGCCTAGGGGGGGTGTCAGCGGAGACCCAGTACTTC. The chain recombines TRBV6-5 with TRBJ2-5, with D possibly being TRBD2 (7 bases). Germline CDR1 MNHEY, CDR2 SVGAGI. V lost 6 bases and J lost 5, with 19 bases in between. CDR3 size: 15 residues.

This sequence joins TRBV27 and TRBJ2-7, with D perhaps matching TRBD1 or TRBD2 (5 bases each). Germline CDR1 and CDR2: MNHEY and SMNVEV (reference sequence). There are 14 residues in the CDR3. The CDR3, as DNA: TGTGGGTCCCGAAGGACCGGGACGTCCTACGAGCAGTACTTC. This codes for CGSRRTGTSYEQYF.

This clone came up a few times. The chain employs TRBV7-9 and TRBJ2-2; perhaps TRBD1 as D (6 bases). The germline CDR1 and CDR2 sequences are SEHNR and FQNEAQ (reference sequence). The CDR3 loop spans 14 amino acids. The V end was cut by 5 bases, the J end by 7 bases, with 14 bases between. The CDR3 sequence: CASSHPRTVGELFF. The CDR3, as DNA: TGTGCCAGCAGCCACCCTAGGACAGTCGGGGAGCTGTTTTTT.

Concerning this clone itself: Other nucleotide sequences from this sample produce the same CDR3. The chain combines TRBV6-1 with TRBJ1-2; no definite D call. Trimming pared 2 bases from V and 0 bases from J, leaving 13 bases between. The CDR3 runs to 16 residues. Germline V CDR1 and CDR2: MNHNS, SASEGT. CDR3 coding DNA: TGTGCCAGCAGTGAAAGTGCGACCGTTACTAACTATGGCTACACCTTC. Translation: CASSESATVTNYGYTF.

The chain joins TRBV4-2 to TRBJ2-1, with 8 bases identical to TRBD2. The germline V gene has CDR1 LGHNA and CDR2 YNFKEQ. After removal of 3 bases from V and 8 bases from J, the junction contained 12 bases not matched to a gene. CDR3 length: 16 residues. In nucleotides, the CDR3 is TGTGCCAGCAGCCAGGACTCCGGGACTAGTATCTATGAGCAGTTCTTC. Protein sequence: CASSQDSGTSIYEQFF.

V gene TRBV10-3 combines with J gene TRBJ1-6; possibly TRBD1 for D (6 bases). The CDR3 covers 18 residues. The ends were cut back, 0 bases at V and 0 bases at J, with 12 bases in the middle. Germline assignment: CDR1 ENHRY and CDR2 SYGVKD. CDR3 nucleotide sequence: TGTGCCATCAGTGAGTCCTGGGGGGCTGGCTCCTATAATTCACCCCTCCACTTT. Translating it yields CAISESWGAGSYNSPLHF.

The V and J genes are TRBV6-1 and TRBJ1-2; the D gene is possibly TRBD1 (6 bases). CDR3 length equals 16 residues. Trimming shortened V by 1 base and J by 7 bases, and 19 bases separated the two germline ends. The germline V gene has CDR1 MNHNS and CDR2 SASEGT. The CDR3 coding sequence is TGTGCCAGCAGTGAAGGGGGGCCTGGGGGGGCAGGTGGCTACACCTTC. Translation: CASSEGGPGGAGGYTF.